This paragraph reports one TCR beta chain. Its antigen is unknown. The junction and the germline gene differ at one end; a read error may be behind it. The data stem from a study of T cells in Graves' hyperthyroidism and ophthalmopathy. Points from the study as a whole: Median prediction lead before ophthalmopathy onset was 6.5 months with the model.

The CDR3 regions of TCR beta were amplified from RNA transcripts. The TCR CDR3 was amplified in a first-round RT-PCR using the HTBI primer set. Each CDR3 protein is one row after TCRdb ran MiXCR on the multiplex PCR reads. Of 400,000 to 500,000 distinct CDR3 sequences in the sample, 14% to 15% are singletons; the top ten hold 13%. Germline assignment: CDR1 MNHNS and CDR2 SASEGT. The CDR3 consists of 11 residues. Extraction of PBMCs used 8 to 10 ml of fresh peripheral blood. This rearrangement joins TRBV6-1 to TRBJ2-7; unclear D gene. Sequencing used blood. The clonotype was recovered from a man younger than 30 with Graves' ophthalmopathy. The CDR3 bases are TGTGCCAGCAGCCTTGGATGGTGGGCTGTTTTC. It is translated as CASSLGWWAVF.